A selection of T cell receptor beta chains follows, all from one sample in a study of cytomegalovirus exposure and HLA in healthy donors. Data came from immunoSEQ multiplex PCR; TCRdb stores just in-frame clones and leaves some out. This sample carries under 200,000 clones, just under 80% of them seen once, and the ten largest clones take over 0.95%. What was sequenced was PBMCs. The receptor set was obtained from a woman aged 45-60 years in good health and CMV-seronegative. Both conserved end residues are part of each CDR3. The D gene is left open where the match is weak. A clone size is listed for some rows: how often the clone was seen (once, few, many), or a class if it is expanded.

d_gene,v_gene,j_gene,abundance,CDR3aa,CDR3nt
TRBD1,TRBV9,TRBJ1-4,.,CASSVMDRGKLFF,TGTGCCAGCAGCGTTATGGACAGGGGCAAACTGTTTTTT
.,TRBV28,TRBJ1-1,once,CASALSGLMNTEAFF,TGTGCCAGCGCATTATCAGGACTAATGAACACTGAAGCTTTCTTT
.,TRBV6-6,TRBJ1-1,.,CASSYSGGAGVTEAFF,TGTGCCAGCAGTTACTCAGGGGGGGCGGGGGTTACTGAAGCTTTCTTT
.,TRBV7-9,TRBJ2-3,.,CASSITSGTTDTQYF,TGTGCCAGCAGCATTACTAGTGGCACTACAGATACGCAGTATTTT
TRBD1,TRBV7-2,TRBJ2-7,.,CASSRDSNYEQYF,TGTGCCAGCAGCCGGGACAGCAACTACGAGCAGTACTTC
.,TRBV28,TRBJ1-6,.,CASSFRGRSPLHF,TGTGCCAGCAGTTTTCGGGGGAGGTCACCCCTCCACTTT
TRBD2,TRBV29-1,TRBJ2-7,.,CSALAGSTYEQYF,TGCAGCGCCTTAGCGGGGTCCACCTACGAGCAGTACTTC
.,TRBV4-2,TRBJ2-3,few,CASSQDQGQTDTQYF,TGTGCCAGCAGCCAAGATCAGGGCCAGACAGATACGCAGTATTTT
TRBD1,TRBV14,TRBJ2-7,.,CASSQERQGASYEQYF,TGTGCCAGCAGCCAAGAGCGACAGGGGGCCTCCTACGAGCAGTACTTC
TRBD2,TRBV5-1,TRBJ2-5,.,CASSLSGGTQETQYF,TGCGCCAGCAGCTTGAGCGGGGGGACCCAAGAGACCCAGTACTTC
.,TRBV19,TRBJ1-3,.,CASSMGSAGNRGNTIYF,TGTGCCAGTAGTATGGGTTCTGCGGGCAATCGTGGAAACACCATATATTTT
TRBD2,TRBV6-1,TRBJ2-3,.,CASLLAGGTDTQYF,TGTGCCAGCCTTCTAGCGGGGGGGACAGATACGCAGTATTTT
.,TRBV4-3,TRBJ1-2,few,CASSQVLNYGYTF,TGCGCCAGCAGCCAAGTCCTTAACTATGGCTACACCTTC
.,TRBV19,TRBJ1-5,.,CASMAGSGGNQPQHF,TGTGCCAGTATGGCAGGGTCGGGTGGCAATCAGCCCCAGCATTTT
TRBD2,TRBV19,TRBJ2-2,.,CASSWGSGGVNTGELFF,TGTGCCAGTAGTTGGGGTAGCGGGGGGGTTAACACCGGGGAGCTGTTTTTT
TRBD1,TRBV5-4,TRBJ1-2,.,CASSHRDRDGYTF,TGTGCCAGCAGCCACCGGGACAGGGATGGCTACACCTTC
TRBD1,TRBV28,TRBJ2-3,once,CASRRDRNTDTQYF,TGTGCCAGCAGGAGGGACAGGAACACAGATACGCAGTATTTT
.,TRBV28,TRBJ2-7,.,CASSLWYIRGNEQYF,TGTGCCAGCAGCCTATGGTATATAAGGGGCAACGAGCAGTACTTC
.,TRBV30,TRBJ1-2,.,CAWMPRTVYGYTF,TGTGCCTGGATGCCCCGGACAGTCTATGGCTACACCTTC
.,TRBV16,TRBJ1-1,.,CASSPFRGNTEAFF,TGTGCCAGCAGCCCGTTTAGGGGGAACACTGAAGCTTTCTTT
TRBD1,TRBV5-1,TRBJ2-7,.,CASSLVVGQGDEQYF,TGCGCCAGCAGCTTGGTGGTTGGACAGGGTGACGAGCAGTACTTC
.,TRBV6-6,TRBJ2-7,.,CASSYIFYEQYF,TGTGCCAGCAGTTATATCTTCTACGAGCAGTACTTC
TRBD2,TRBV4-1,TRBJ2-7,.,CASSQVQLAGVTYEQYF,TGCGCCAGCAGCCAAGTACAACTAGCGGGAGTCACTTACGAGCAGTACTTC
TRBD2,TRBV27,TRBJ2-7,once,CASSFSPLEREGHEQYF,TGTGCCAGCAGTTTCTCTCCTCTCGAGCGGGAGGGCCACGAGCAGTACTTC
.,TRBV6-1,TRBJ2-7,.,CASSKNWDKDYEQYF,TGTGCCAGCAGTAAAAATTGGGACAAAGACTACGAGCAGTACTTC
TRBD1,TRBV19,TRBJ1-5,.,CASSMRGQNQPQHF,TGTGCCAGTAGTATGAGGGGACAGAATCAGCCCCAGCATTTT
TRBD2,TRBV27,TRBJ2-5,few,CASSPGTSGGQETQYF,TGTGCCAGCAGTCCTGGGACTAGCGGGGGTCAAGAGACCCAGTACTTC
.,TRBV30,TRBJ2-4,.,CAWTSTQIAKNIQYF,TGTGCCTGGACTTCGACACAAATAGCCAAAAACATTCAGTACTTC
.,TRBV21-1,TRBJ2-7,.,CASIETGLYEQYF,TGTGCCAGCATCGAGACAGGGCTCTACGAGCAGTACTTC
TRBD2,TRBV7-9,TRBJ2-6,.,CASSGRLGRASGANVLTF,TGTGCCAGTTCTGGGCGGTTGGGGAGGGCCTCTGGGGCCAACGTCCTGACTTTC
TRBD1,TRBV23-1,TRBJ2-5,.,CASSQAGTGQETQYF,TGCGCCAGCAGTCAAGCCGGGACAGGGCAAGAGACCCAGTACTTC
.,TRBV28,TRBJ2-7,.,CASLGGLYEQYF,TGTGCCAGCCTGGGGGGGCTATACGAGCAGTACTTC
TRBD2,TRBV7-2,TRBJ2-2,once,CASRLTGLAVTGELFF,TGTGCCAGCAGACTGACGGGACTAGCGGTTACCGGGGAGCTGTTTTTT
.,TRBV29-1,TRBJ1-2,.,CSVERQGWGYGYTF,TGCAGCGTTGAAAGGCAGGGCTGGGGTTATGGCTACACCTTC
.,TRBV5-1,TRBJ2-3,once,CASTPFAGSTDTQYF,TGCGCCAGCACCCCTTTCGCAGGCTCCACAGATACGCAGTATTTT
TRBD1,TRBV6-1,TRBJ1-5,.,CASSNGQGGLQPQHF,TGTGCCAGCAGTAATGGACAGGGTGGATTGCAGCCCCAGCATTTT
TRBD1,TRBV18,TRBJ2-3,.,CASSRDRITDTQYF,TGTGCCAGCTCACGGGACAGAATCACAGATACGCAGTATTTT